This T cell receptor beta chain is drawn from a study of identical twins. This CDR3 region has 13 residues. The germline gives CDR1 MNHNS, CDR2 SASEGT. The V end lost 2 bases, the J end lost 11 bases, and 13 bases lay between the germline ends. TCRdb called the 5' RACE reads again in MiXCR, with one record for every CDR3 protein. The repertoire consists of 450,000 to 600,000 distinct CDR3 sequences, with 20% to 25% occurring once and the leading ten covering approximately 0.52%. These data are also associated with another study on yellow fever vaccine responses in identical twins.

The rearrangement joins TRBV6-1 to TRBJ2-1; maybe TRBD1 (6 bases). The sample was CD4+ T cells sorted from blood. The origin of this receptor is a woman between 18 and 29 years old in good health. CDR3 amino acids: CASSEPIGTQQFF. In nucleotides, the CDR3 is TGTGCCAGCAGTGAACCCATAGGGACACAGCAGTTCTTC.